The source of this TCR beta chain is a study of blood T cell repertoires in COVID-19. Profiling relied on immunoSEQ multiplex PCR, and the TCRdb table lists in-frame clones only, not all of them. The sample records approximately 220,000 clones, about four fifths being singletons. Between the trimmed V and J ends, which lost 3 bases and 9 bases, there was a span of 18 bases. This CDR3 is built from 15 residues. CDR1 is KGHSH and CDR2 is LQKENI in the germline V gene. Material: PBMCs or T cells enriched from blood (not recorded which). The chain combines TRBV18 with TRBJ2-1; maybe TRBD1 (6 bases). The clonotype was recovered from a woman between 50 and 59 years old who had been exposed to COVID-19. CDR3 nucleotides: TGTGCCAGCTCACCTGAGTGGGGGCGGAAGGGTGAGCAGTTCTTC. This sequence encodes CASSPEWGRKGEQFF.